Presented here are 27 T cell receptor beta chains from one specimen sequenced in a study of blood T cells in healthy people across ages. Through a sample-barcoded 5' primer and a J-beta primer mix, a second PCR was run for roughly 6 to 11 cycles. From the 5' RACE reads, TCRdb called clonotypes with MiXCR, one entry per CDR3 protein. The sample holds under 800,000 distinct CDR3 sequences, approximately 21% seen once. What was sequenced was blood. All receptors derive from a man between 70 and 80 years old in good health.

The chain combines TRBV30 with TRBJ2-1; perhaps TRBD2 as D (6 bases). Per germline, CDR1 GTSNPN and CDR2 SVGIG (reference sequence). Trimming pared 0 bases from V and 6 bases from J, leaving 12 bases between. CDR3 length: 14 amino acids. CDR3 protein: CAWSVPGRPNEQFF. The CDR3 bases are TGTGCCTGGAGTGTGCCCGGGAGACCCAATGAGCAGTTCTTC. Looking up the rest from reference TRBV30 and TRBJ2-1 gives the full variable domain: SQTIHQWPATLVQPVGSPLSLECTVEGTSNPNLYWYRQAAGRGLQLLFYSVGIGQISSEVPQNLSASRPQDRQFILSSKKLLLSDSGFYLCAWSVPGRPNEQFFGPGTRLTVL.

In regard to this clonotype: Because the CDR3 is missing its conserved closing phenylalanine or tryptophan, this is likely a read error. The rearrangement uses TRBV27 and TRBJ2-7; 8 nucleotides line up with TRBD2. Germline trimming cut 5 bases from V and 1 base from J; bases unmatched to any gene: 7. The germline V gene encodes CDR1 MNHEY and CDR2 SMNVEV (reference sequence). The length of the CDR3 is 15 residues. The CDR3, as DNA: TGTGCCAGCAGTGTCGGGGGGGGCAAATCCTACGAGCAGTACTCC. Its protein product is CASSVGGGKSYEQYS.

There are a few counts of this clonotype. One junction end does not reproduce the germline sequence, and a read error may be involved. The J gene is TRBJ2-5, the V gene TRBV27; 8 positions agree with TRBD2. The germline gives CDR1 MNHEY, CDR2 SMNVEV (reference sequence). CDR3 length equals 12 residues. In nucleotides, the CDR3 is TGTGCCAGCAGTTTCCCCGGCGGGAGGCCTAACTTC. Its translation is CASSFPGGRPNF.

This clonotype was observed many times. The V and J genes are TRBV13 and TRBJ2-1, with 9 bases aligning to TRBD1. The CDR3 contains 15 residues. V was pared by 1 base and J by 8 bases, with 6 bases of the junction left unmatched. CDR1 PRHDT and CDR2 FYEKMQ come from the germline V gene (reference sequence). The CDR3 here is CASSLVRDRADEQFF. Here the CDR3 DNA reads TGTGCCAGCAGCTTAGTGCGGGACAGGGCGGATGAGCAGTTCTTC. Drawing the rest from reference TRBV13 and TRBJ2-1, the complete variable domain is AAGVIQSPRHLIKEKRETATLKCYPIPRHDTVYWYQQGPGQDPQFLISFYEKMQSDKGSIPDRFSAQQFSDYHSELNMSSLELGDSALYFCASSLVRDRADEQFFGPGTRLTVL.

This clonotype was observed a few times. The genes are TRBV12-3 or TRBV12-4 and TRBJ2-5; no clear D. The CDR3 has 12 residues. V dropped 3 bases and J dropped 11 bases, with 13 bases sitting between them. For the CDR3, the DNA is TGTGCCAGCAGTTTCCCAGGAAGTGGGCAGTACTTC. Encoded protein: CASSFPGSGQYF.

This clonotype has a count of ten or more. This rearrangement joins TRBV10-3 to TRBJ2-7, with 10 bases fitting TRBD1. Trimming cost V 3 bases and J 6 bases; bases outside gene matches: 5. The CDR3 extends over 14 amino acids. Germline V lookup: CDR1 ENHRY, CDR2 SYGVKD. CDR3 bases: TGTGCCATCAGTGAACCTGACAGGGGGCTCGAGCAGTACTTC. Encoded protein: CAISEPDRGLEQYF.

Concerning this clonotype: This sequence may be a read error, since a much larger clone differs from it by one base. The rearrangement uses TRBV5-4 and TRBJ1-2, with 7 bases that match TRBD1. V was pared by 5 bases and J by 4 bases, with 5 bases of the junction left unmatched. Germline lookup yields CDR1 SGHNT and CDR2 YYREEE (reference sequence). The CDR3 is made up of 13 amino acids. The CDR3 coding sequence is TGTGCCAGCAGTGGACAGGTTACCTATGGCTACACCTTC. It encodes CASSGQVTYGYTF.

The rearrangement uses TRBV6-5 and TRBJ1-2, with 9 bases fitting TRBD1. CDR3 size: 14 residues. Germline assignment: CDR1 MNHEY and CDR2 SVGAGI. The V gene end was trimmed by 0 bases and the J gene end by 8 bases; junction bases not matched to a gene: 4. The CDR3 is CASSYSRTGEGYTF. The CDR3 nucleotides are TGTGCCAGCAGTTACTCGAGGACAGGGGAGGGCTACACCTTC.

The table lists this clonotype with a few counts. The chain recombines TRBV4-1 with TRBJ2-4, with 13 nucleotides matching TRBD2. This CDR3 has 18 residues. Germline lookup yields CDR1 MGHRA and CDR2 YSYEKL. Losses at the gene ends were 0 bases for V and 4 bases for J; bases not matched to a gene: 6. The CDR3 reads CASSQEAGTSGNKNIQYF. The CDR3, as DNA: TGCGCCAGCAGCCAAGAGGCCGGGACTAGCGGGAATAAAAACATTCAGTACTTC.

This clonotype was found many times. The gene calls are TRBV14 and TRBJ2-3, with 7 bases lining up with TRBD2. V lost 1 base and J lost 2; bases outside the gene matches: 3. The CDR3 is made up of 15 amino acids. Per germline, CDR1 SGHDN and CDR2 FVKESK. The CDR3 nucleotides are TGTGCCAGCAGCCAAGCTAGCGGAGTCACAGATACGCAGTATTTT. The encoded protein is CASSQASGVTDTQYF.

V gene TRBV5-1 combines with J gene TRBJ2-2; D gene unclear. CDR3 length: 16 amino acids. Deletions cut 5 bases from V and 0 bases from J, with 14 bases between. Germline V lookup: CDR1 SGHRS, CDR2 YFSETQ. CDR3 sequence: CASSPRPVANTGELFF. The DNA for the CDR3 is TGCGCCAGCAGTCCCAGGCCGGTAGCGAACACCGGGGAGCTGTTTTTT.

The chain recombines TRBV11-2 with TRBJ2-4; D ambiguous. The CDR3 sequence is 13 residues long. Trimming left V 5 bases short and J 0 bases short, with 5 bases between. CDR1 and CDR2 from the germline V gene are SGHAT and FQNNGV. The CDR3 protein is CASSMIAKNIQYF. CDR3 bases: TGTGCCAGCAGCATGATAGCCAAAAACATTCAGTACTTC.

This clonotype was seen a handful of times. The chain links TRBV6-2 or TRBV6-3 to TRBJ2-1; a possible D gene is TRBD1 (6 bases). The V gene's germline CDR1 is MNHEY and CDR2 SVGEGT. This CDR3 has 13 residues. V was pared by 11 bases and J by 3 bases, with 14 bases between. CDR3 sequence (DNA): TGTGCCTCTCAAGGGGACAACTACAATGAGCAGTTCTTC. Protein: CASQGDNYNEQFF.

This clonotype was observed a handful of times. The genes are TRBV11-2 and TRBJ2-5, with D perhaps matching TRBD1 (6 bases). This CDR3 has 16 residues. Germline V gene data show CDR1 as SGHAT and CDR2 as FQNNGV. V shed 0 bases and J shed 0 bases, with 11 bases lying between them. The CDR3 DNA sequence: TGTGCCAGCAGCTTAGATGGCGAGGGGGACCAAGAGACCCAGTACTTC. Protein sequence: CASSLDGEGDQETQYF.

This clonotype appeared once. The rearrangement uses TRBV11-2 and TRBJ2-7; TRBD1 is a possible D gene (5 bases). V lost 0 bases, J lost 0 bases, and 15 bases lay in between. The CDR3 is made up of 17 amino acids. In germline, CDR1 is SGHAT, CDR2 FQNNGV. As DNA, the CDR3 is TGTGCCAGCAGCTTAGATGGGGCGGCAGACCTCTCCTACGAGCAGTACTTC. Translating gives CASSLDGAADLSYEQYF.

V and J are TRBV10-2 and TRBJ2-3; D is unclear. In germline, CDR1 is WSHSY, CDR2 SAAADI. The CDR3 spans 15 residues. Trimming stripped 0 bases from V and 6 bases from J, with 13 bases between. For the CDR3, the DNA is TGCGCCAGCAGTGAGTCGACTCTGGACGTCGATACGCAGTATTTT. This encodes CASSESTLDVDTQYF.

Only a few counts were recorded for this clonotype. This chain joins TRBV20-1 and TRBJ2-3; 8 positions agree with TRBD2. Germline CDR1 and CDR2: DFQATT and SNEGSKA (reference sequence). With V trimmed by 5 bases and J by 5 bases, 15 bases remained unmatched. The CDR3 totals 16 residues. The CDR3 spells CSAVPGERGRGDTQYF. CDR3 nucleotide sequence: TGCAGTGCTGTTCCTGGGGAGCGGGGGCGAGGAGATACGCAGTATTTT.

The chain carries TRBV11-2 and TRBJ2-6; TRBD1 aligns across 8 bases. This CDR3 has 16 amino acids. Germline CDR1 SGHAT, CDR2 FQNNGV. V lost 1 base and J lost 8; bases outside the gene matches: 7. CDR3 region: CASSLVYGQGSNVLTF. CDR3 nucleotide sequence: TGTGCCAGCAGCTTAGTATACGGACAGGGTTCCAACGTCCTGACTTTC.

The V gene is TRBV6-2 or TRBV6-3, the J gene TRBJ2-3, with 9 bases identical to TRBD2. Germline trimming cut 0 bases from V and 0 bases from J; bases unmatched to any gene: 4. The CDR3 contains 17 residues. Germline-derived CDR1 and CDR2 are MNHEY and SVGEGT. CDR3 bases: TGTGCCAGCAGTTACTCTTCGGGACTAGCAAGCACAGATACGCAGTATTTT. Its protein is CASSYSSGLASTDTQYF.

The gene calls are TRBV14 and TRBJ2-3; D remains ambiguous. Germline V gene data show CDR1 as SGHDN and CDR2 as FVKESK. The CDR3 runs to 16 residues. V shed 3 bases and J shed 0 bases, with 13 bases lying between them. Here the CDR3 DNA reads TGTGCCAGCAGCCAGGACCCGGTGGGCAGCACAGATACGCAGTATTTT. It yields the protein CASSQDPVGSTDTQYF.

This clonotype was seen more than once but under ten times. The chain couples TRBV11-2 to TRBJ2-5; D is ambiguous. CDR1 SGHAT and CDR2 FQNNGV come from the germline V gene. CDR3 length: 12 amino acids. Trimming removed 5 bases from V and 0 bases from J, with 4 bases in between. The CDR3 coding sequence is TGTGCCAGCAGCAAGGACCAAGAGACCCAGTACTTC. Its translation is CASSKDQETQYF.

The rearrangement links TRBV7-9 to TRBJ1-2, with D uncertain. The germline V gene encodes CDR1 SEHNR and CDR2 FQNEAQ (reference sequence). The CDR3 has 11 amino acids. Trimming cost V 1 base and J 7 bases, with 4 bases left between them. CDR3 in amino acids: CASSLVVGYTF. In DNA, the CDR3 is TGTGCCAGCAGCTTAGTTGTTGGCTACACCTTC.

The chain links TRBV12-3 or TRBV12-4 to TRBJ1-4; D remains ambiguous. The CDR3 covers 14 residues. Trimming removed 3 bases from V and 5 bases from J, with 10 bases in between. CDR3 region: CASSFVRSNEKLFF. The CDR3 region has the DNA TGTGCCAGCAGTTTCGTCCGAAGCAATGAAAAACTGTTTTTT.

For the CDR3, the DNA is TGTGCCAGCAGCTTAAGCTTCATCCCCACAGATACGCAGTATTTT. Amino acid sequence: CASSLSFIPTDTQYF. The J gene is TRBJ2-3, the V gene TRBV7-2; D not resolved. V was cut by 2 bases and J by 2 bases, with 11 bases left in between. The length of the CDR3 is 15 residues. The germline gives CDR1 SGHTA, CDR2 FQGNSA. Combining the CDR3 with reference TRBV7-2 and TRBJ2-3 gives the whole variable domain GAGVSQSPSNKVTEKGKDVELRCDPISGHTALYWYRQSLGQGLEFLIYFQGNSAPDKSGLPSDRFSAERTGGSVSTLTIQRTQQEDSAVYLCASSLSFIPTDTQYFGPGTRLTVL.

V gene TRBV25-1 combines with J gene TRBJ2-3; D is ambiguous. V gave up 3 bases and J gave up 0 bases, with 10 bases separating them. This CDR3 is built from 15 residues. Germline CDR1 reads MGHDK; CDR2 reads SYGVNS. The CDR3 DNA reads TGTGCCAGCAGTGACAGGCGAACTAGCACAGATACGCAGTATTTT. The encoded protein is CASSDRRTSTDTQYF.

This clonotype was seen a handful of times. The chain combines TRBV12-3 or TRBV12-4 with TRBJ2-2, with TRBD2 matching 8 bases. The V segment lost 2 bases and the J segment 4 bases; nucleotides outside the gene matches: 6. CDR3 size: 16 residues. The CDR3 bases are TGTGCCAGCAGTTTACCGGGAGGGCTTTTCACCGGGGAGCTGTTTTTT. Translated: CASSLPGGLFTGELFF.

This clonotype has only a few counts. This sequence joins TRBV29-1 and TRBJ2-1; 14 bases map to TRBD2. The length of the CDR3 is 21 residues. In germline, CDR1 is SQVTM, CDR2 ANQGSEA. V gave up 3 bases and J gave up 0 bases; unmatched junction bases: 16. In DNA form, the CDR3 reads TGCAGCGTTGATGCCCGACAGGACGGAGGACTAGCGGGAGGCTCCTACAATGAGCAGTTCTTC. The encoded protein is CSVDARQDGGLAGGSYNEQFF.